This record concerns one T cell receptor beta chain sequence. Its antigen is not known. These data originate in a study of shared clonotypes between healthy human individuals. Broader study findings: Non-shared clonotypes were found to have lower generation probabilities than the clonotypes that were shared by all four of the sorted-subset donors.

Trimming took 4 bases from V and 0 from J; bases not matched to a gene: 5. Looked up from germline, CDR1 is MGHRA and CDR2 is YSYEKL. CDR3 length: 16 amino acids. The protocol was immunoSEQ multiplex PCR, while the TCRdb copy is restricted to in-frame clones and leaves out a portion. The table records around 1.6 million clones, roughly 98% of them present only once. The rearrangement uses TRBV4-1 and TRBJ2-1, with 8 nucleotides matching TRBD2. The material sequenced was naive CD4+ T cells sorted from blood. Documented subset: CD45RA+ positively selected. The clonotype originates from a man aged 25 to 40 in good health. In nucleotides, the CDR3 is TGCGCCAGCAGCCGACTAGCGATCAGCTCCTACAATGAGCAGTTCTTC. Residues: CASSRLAISSYNEQFF.